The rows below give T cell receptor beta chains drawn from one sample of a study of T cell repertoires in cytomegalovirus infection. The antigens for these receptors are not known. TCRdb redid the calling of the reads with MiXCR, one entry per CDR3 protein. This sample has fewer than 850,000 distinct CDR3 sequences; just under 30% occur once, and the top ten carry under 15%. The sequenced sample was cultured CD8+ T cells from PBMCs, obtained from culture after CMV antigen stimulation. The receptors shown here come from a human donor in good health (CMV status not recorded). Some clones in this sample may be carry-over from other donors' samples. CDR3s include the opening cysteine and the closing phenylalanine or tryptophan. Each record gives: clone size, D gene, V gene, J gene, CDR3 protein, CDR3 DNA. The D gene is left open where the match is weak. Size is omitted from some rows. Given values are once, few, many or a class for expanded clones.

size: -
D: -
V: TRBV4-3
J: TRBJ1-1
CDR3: CASSQIVTGSNTEAFF
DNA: TGCGCCAGCAGCCAAATCGTCACGGGGTCCAACACTGAAGCTTTCTTT

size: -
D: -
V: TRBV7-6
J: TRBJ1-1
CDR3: CASSFRVGLKARGEAFF
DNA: TGTGCCAGCAGCTTCCGGGTGGGTCTAAAAGCGAGGGGTGAAGCTTTCTTT

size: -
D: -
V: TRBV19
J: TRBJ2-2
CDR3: CASTLTSDSPNTGELFF
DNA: TGTGCCAGTACCCTAACAAGTGACAGTCCGAACACCGGGGAGCTGTTTTTT

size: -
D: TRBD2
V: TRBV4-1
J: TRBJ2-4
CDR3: CASSQDFGSGDTKNIQYF
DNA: TGTGCCAGCAGCCAAGATTTTGGTAGCGGGGATACCAAAAACATTCAGTACTTC

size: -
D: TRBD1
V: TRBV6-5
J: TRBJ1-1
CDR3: CASISRDRPREAFF
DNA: TGTGCCAGTATCAGCCGGGACAGGCCTAGGGAAGCTTTCTTT

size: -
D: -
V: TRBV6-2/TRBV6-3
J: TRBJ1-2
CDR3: CASSYSRTGYTNYGYTF
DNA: TGTGCCAGCAGTTACTCGCGAACAGGATATACTAACTATGGCTACACCTTC

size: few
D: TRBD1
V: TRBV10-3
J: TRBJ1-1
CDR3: CAIRGQGGNTEAFF
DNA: TGTGCCATCAGAGGACAGGGAGGGAACACTGAAGCTTTCTTT

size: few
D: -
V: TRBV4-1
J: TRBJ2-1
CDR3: CASSQGQEGSEQFF
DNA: TGCGCCAGCAGTCAAGGACAGGAGGGCAGTGAGCAGTTCTTC

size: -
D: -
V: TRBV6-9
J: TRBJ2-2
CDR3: CASSYETVRTGELFF
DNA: TGTGCCAGCAGTTACGAGACAGTGAGAACCGGGGAGCTGTTTTTT

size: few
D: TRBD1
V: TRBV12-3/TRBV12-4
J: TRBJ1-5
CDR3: CASSLTGDDQPQHF
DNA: TGTGCCAGCAGCTTGACAGGGGACGATCAGCCCCAGCATTTT

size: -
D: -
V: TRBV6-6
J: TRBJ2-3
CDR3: CGCSNPWSDTQYF
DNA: TGTGGATGCTCTAACCCATGGTCAGATACGCAGTATTTT

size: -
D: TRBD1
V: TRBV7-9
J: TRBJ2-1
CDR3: CASSKRQGTTYNEQFF
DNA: TGTGCCAGCAGCAAACGACAGGGGACCACCTACAATGAGCAGTTCTTC

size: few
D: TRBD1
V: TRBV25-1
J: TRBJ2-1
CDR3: CASSEYTRDRGTYNEQFF
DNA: TGTGCCAGCAGTGAATATACGCGGGACAGGGGAACCTACAATGAGCAGTTCTTC

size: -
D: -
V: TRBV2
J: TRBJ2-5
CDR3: CASSEWGETQYF
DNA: TGTGCCAGCAGTGAATGGGGGGAGACCCAGTACTTC

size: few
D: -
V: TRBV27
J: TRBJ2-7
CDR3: CASSLSAGAYEQYF
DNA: TGTGCCAGCAGTTTATCAGCAGGGGCCTACGAGCAGTACTTC

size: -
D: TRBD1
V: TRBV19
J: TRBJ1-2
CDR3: CASRGPSGQEANYGYTF
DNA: TGTGCCAGTAGAGGGCCTTCGGGACAGGAAGCTAACTATGGCTACACCTTC

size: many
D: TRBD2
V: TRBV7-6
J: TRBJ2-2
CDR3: CASRFGGENTGELFF
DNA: TGTGCCAGCCGCTTCGGGGGGGAGAACACCGGGGAGCTGTTTTTT

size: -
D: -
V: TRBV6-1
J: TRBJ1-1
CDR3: CASMIGAPEAFF
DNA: TGTGCCAGCATGATTGGAGCCCCTGAAGCTTTCTTT

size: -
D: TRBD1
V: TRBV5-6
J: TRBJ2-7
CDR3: CASAGGTGSEQYF
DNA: TGTGCCAGCGCCGGGGGGACAGGGAGCGAGCAGTACTTC

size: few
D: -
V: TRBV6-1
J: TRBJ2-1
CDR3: CASSDGTLGHEQFF
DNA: TGTGCCAGCAGTGACGGGACCCTCGGGCATGAGCAGTTCTTC

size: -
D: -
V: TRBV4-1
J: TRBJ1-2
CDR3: CASSQGKGNTF
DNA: TGCGCCAGCAGCCAAGGAAAAGGCAACACCTTC

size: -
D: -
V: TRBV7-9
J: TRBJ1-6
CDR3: CASSSEKNSPLHF
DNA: TGTGCCAGCAGCTCTGAGAAAAATTCACCCCTCCACTTT

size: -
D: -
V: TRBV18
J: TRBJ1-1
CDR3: CASSAKEGTEAFF
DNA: TGTGCCAGCTCAGCCAAAGAGGGGACTGAAGCTTTCTTT

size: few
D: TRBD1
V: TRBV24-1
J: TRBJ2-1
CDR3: CATSDPRDRYNEQFF
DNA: TGTGCCACCAGTGACCCCCGGGACAGGTACAATGAGCAGTTCTTC

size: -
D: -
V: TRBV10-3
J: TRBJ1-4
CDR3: CAISESTPGSGYEKLFF
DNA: TGTGCCATCAGTGAGTCAACCCCCGGGTCCGGTTATGAAAAACTGTTTTTT

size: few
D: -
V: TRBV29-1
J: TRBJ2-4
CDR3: CSVGGGPLPKNIQYF
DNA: TGCAGCGTTGGAGGGGGACCCTTGCCCAAAAACATTCAGTACTTC

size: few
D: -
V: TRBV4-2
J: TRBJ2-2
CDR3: CASSRGVGELFF
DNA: TGTGCCAGCAGTCGAGGGGTCGGGGAGCTGTTTTTT

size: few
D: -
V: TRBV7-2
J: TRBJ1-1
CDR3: CASSQAPMNTEAFF
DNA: TGTGCCAGCAGCCAGGCCCCTATGAACACTGAAGCTTTCTTT

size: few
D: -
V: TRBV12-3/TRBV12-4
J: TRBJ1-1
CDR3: CASSLRTENTEAFF
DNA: TGTGCCAGCAGTTTACGGACAGAGAACACTGAAGCTTTCTTT

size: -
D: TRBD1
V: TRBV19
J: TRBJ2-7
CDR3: CACSSDAGTGLYEQYF
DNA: TGTGCCTGTAGTTCAGACGCCGGGACAGGGCTCTACGAGCAGTACTTC

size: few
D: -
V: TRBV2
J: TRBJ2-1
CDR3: CASRLSYNEQFF
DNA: TGTGCCAGCAGGTTATCCTACAATGAGCAGTTCTTC

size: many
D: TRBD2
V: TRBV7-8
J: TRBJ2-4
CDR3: CASSGTSGGARSKNIQYF
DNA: TGTGCCAGCAGCGGGACTAGCGGGGGGGCCCGGTCCAAAAACATTCAGTACTTC

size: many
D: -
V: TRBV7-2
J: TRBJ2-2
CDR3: CATERDTNTGELFF
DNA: TGTGCCACCGAACGGGACACGAACACCGGGGAGCTGTTTTTT

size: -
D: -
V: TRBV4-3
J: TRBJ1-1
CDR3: CASKEGVTLNTEAFF
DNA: TGCGCCAGCAAGGAGGGGGTCACTCTGAACACTGAAGCTTTCTTT

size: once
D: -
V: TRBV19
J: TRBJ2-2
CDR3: CASSPTIANTGELFF
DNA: TGTGCCAGTAGTCCGACAATAGCGAACACCGGGGAGCTGTTTTTT

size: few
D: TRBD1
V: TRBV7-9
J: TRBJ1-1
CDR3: CASQDRGRNTEAFF
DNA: TGTGCCAGCCAAGACAGGGGGCGGAACACTGAAGCTTTCTTT

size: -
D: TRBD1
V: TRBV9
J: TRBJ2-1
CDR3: CASSVGTGGYYNEQFF
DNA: TGTGCCAGCAGCGTGGGGACAGGGGGCTACTACAATGAGCAGTTCTTC

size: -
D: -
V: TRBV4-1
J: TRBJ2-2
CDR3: CASSQVLYTGELFF
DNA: TGCGCCAGCAGCCAAGTTTTATACACCGGGGAGCTGTTTTTT

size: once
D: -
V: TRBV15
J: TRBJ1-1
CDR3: CATLDRSNTEAFF
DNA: TGTGCCACCTTGGACAGATCAAACACTGAAGCTTTCTTT

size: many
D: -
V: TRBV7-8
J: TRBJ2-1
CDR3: CASSKWRTDNEQFF
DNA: TGTGCCAGCAGCAAATGGCGGACAGACAATGAGCAGTTCTTC